A single sample is the source of the 8 T cell receptor beta chains below, sequenced in a study of technical replicates of blood from a handful of donors. Here immunoSEQ multiplex PCR was the method, and the copy in TCRdb shows in-frame clones only, minus some. The sample has over 75,000 clones, 95% to 97% seen once; the top ten hold 0.18%. Sequenced input: T cells isolated from PBMCs. The source is a human donor in good health.

The rearrangement links TRBV20-1 to TRBJ2-5, with a possible D match to TRBD2 (5 bases). CDR3 length: 11 amino acids. V dropped 7 bases and J dropped 5 bases, with 11 bases sitting between them. CDR1 DFQATT and CDR2 SNEGSKA come from the germline V gene (reference sequence). CDR3 amino acids: CSVLVAETQYF. For the CDR3, the DNA is TGCAGTGTACTAGTAGCGGAGACCCAGTACTTC.

The V and J genes are TRBV18 and TRBJ1-3; D gene unclear. The CDR3 runs 13 residues. Germline lookup yields CDR1 KGHSH and CDR2 LQKENI. V shed 8 bases and J shed 4 bases, with 12 bases lying between them. The CDR3 bases are TGTGCCAGCGGCGGCGGCATCGGAAACACCATATATTTT. Amino acids: CASGGGIGNTIYF. Filled out from reference TRBV18 and TRBJ1-3, the complete variable domain reads NAGVMQNPRHLVRRRGQEARLRCSPMKGHSHVYWYRQLPEEGLKFMVYLQKENIIDESGMPKERFSAEFPKEGPSILRIQQVVRGDSAAYFCASGGGIGNTIYFGEGSWLTVV.

As regards this clone: Sequence at one end of the junction differs from germline and may be a read error. This chain uses TRBV15 with TRBJ1-4; 7 bases match TRBD1. Germline V gene sequence: CDR1 LNHNV, CDR2 YYDKDF (reference sequence). The CDR3 is made up of 16 amino acids. DNA for the CDR3: TGTGCCACCAGCACCTCCTTCTTGACAGGGCCGCCGGATGGTTCTTTT. It specifies CATSTSFLTGPPDGSF.

This chain joins TRBV6-5 and TRBJ1-5; D remains unclear. This CDR3 comprises 15 residues. From germline, CDR1 is MNHEY and CDR2 SVGAGI. The V end was cut by 4 bases, the J end by 1 base, with 11 bases between. The CDR3 loop reads CASSSTEGSNQPQHF. The CDR3 DNA sequence: TGTGCCAGCAGTTCCACAGAGGGCAGCAATCAGCCCCAGCATTTT.

This chain uses TRBV6-1 with TRBJ2-7; TRBD1 agrees at 8 bases. The CDR3 is 14 residues long. Per the germline V gene, CDR1 is MNHNS and CDR2 is SASEGT. V gave up 7 bases and J gave up 1 base; unmatched junction bases: 6. CDR3 sequence: CASMKGTGSYEQYF. The CDR3 DNA reads as TGTGCCAGCATGAAAGGGACAGGATCCTACGAGCAGTACTTC.

The chain employs TRBV19 and TRBJ1-2; 12 bases map to TRBD1. Germline-derived CDR1 and CDR2 are LNHDA and SQIVND (reference sequence). V was pared by 7 bases and J by 4 bases, with 13 bases of the junction left unmatched. The CDR3 is 17 amino acids. For the CDR3, the DNA is TGTGCCAGTATGAGTCCGGGACAGGGGGCGAGGGTCTATGGCTACACCTTC. This gives the protein CASMSPGQGARVYGYTF.

The CDR3: CASSVREQGYTEAFF. As DNA, the CDR3 is TGTGCCAGCAGCGTACGGGAACAGGGGTACACTGAAGCTTTCTTT. The chain employs TRBV9 and TRBJ1-1, with 7 nucleotides matching TRBD1. Germline CDR1 and CDR2: SGDLS and YYNGEE. Germline trimming cut 1 base from V and 3 bases from J; bases unmatched to any gene: 6. There are 15 residues in the CDR3. Drawing the rest from reference TRBV9 and TRBJ1-1, the complete variable domain is DSGVTQTPKHLITATGQRVTLRCSPRSGDLSVYWYQQSLDQGLQFLIQYYNGEERAKGNILERFSAQQFPDLHSELNLSSLELGDSALYFCASSVREQGYTEAFFGQGTRLTVV.

The chain couples TRBV5-6 to TRBJ2-4, with 7 bases lining up with TRBD2. J was trimmed by 7 bases and V by 3 bases; bases with no gene match: 10. Germline values: CDR1 SGHDT, CDR2 YYEEEE. The CDR3 length is 15 residues. The CDR3 protein is CASSWGFGGGNIQYF. DNA for the CDR3: TGTGCCAGCAGCTGGGGGTTCGGGGGAGGGAACATTCAGTACTTC.